These 24 T cell receptor beta chains were all obtained from the same sample, sequenced in a study of identical twins. MiXCR, run by TCRdb on the 5' RACE reads, gives a single entry per CDR3 protein. The table includes fewer than 900,000 distinct CDR3 sequences, about 20% detected once. This sample was also put to use in a study of T cells expressing NK-cell markers.

The specimen was PBMCs. The origin of the receptors is a woman between 18 and 29 years old in good health.

This clonotype was seen more than once but under ten times. The chain combines TRBV10-3 with TRBJ2-1, with 11 bases that match TRBD1. Trimming at V came to 6 bases and at J to 10 bases, leaving 11 bases not matched to a gene. CDR3 size: 15 residues. Germline lookup yields CDR1 ENHRY and CDR2 SYGVKD. In nucleotides, the CDR3 is TGTGCCATCAGGATGGACAGGGGGCTTGTCTTCGAGCAGTTCTTC. Its translation: CAIRMDRGLVFEQFF.

This sequence joins TRBV10-2 and TRBJ2-1, with D unresolved. V lost 0 bases to trimming and J lost 4 bases, with 7 bases between them. This CDR3 is built from 14 residues. In germline, CDR1 is WSHSY, CDR2 SAAADI. As DNA, the CDR3 is TGCGCCAGCAGTGAGTCGTCACAGTACAATGAGCAGTTCTTC. Translating it yields CASSESSQYNEQFF.

This clonotype was seen at least ten times. This chain joins TRBV5-1 and TRBJ2-3; 15 bases agree with TRBD2. This CDR3 comprises 16 residues. Germline loops: CDR1 SGHRS, CDR2 YFSETQ. The junction had 5 bases not matched to a gene; V was cut back by 3 bases and J by 6 bases. Here the CDR3 reads CASSSGLAGGRDTQYF. The CDR3, as DNA: TGCGCCAGCAGCTCTGGACTAGCGGGGGGGCGTGATACGCAGTATTTT.

This clonotype occurred a few times. The chain joins TRBV24-1 to TRBJ2-3; D assignment may be TRBD1 or TRBD2 (5 bases each). Per germline, CDR1 KGHDR and CDR2 SFDVKD. V was trimmed by 1 base and J by 1 base, leaving 23 bases between them. The CDR3 contains 20 residues. The CDR3, as DNA: TGTGCCACCAGTGATTTACCGGGACGGGGCGGAGACCCGGGCACAGATACGCAGTATTTT. It is translated as CATSDLPGRGGDPGTDTQYF.

This clonotype was counted between two and nine times. The V and J genes are TRBV12-3 or TRBV12-4 and TRBJ1-2; TRBD1 matches 7 bases. V lost 7 bases, J lost 1 base, and 9 bases stayed unmatched. This CDR3 is built from 15 residues. The CDR3: CASTTFRDSNYGYTF. CDR3 DNA: TGTGCCAGCACCACATTCCGGGACAGTAACTATGGCTACACCTTC.

The CDR3 region has the DNA TGTGCCAGCTCACCGGTCGAGGGCGGGCTCTACGAGCAGTACTTC. It codes for CASSPVEGGLYEQYF. The chain couples TRBV18 to TRBJ2-7, with TRBD2 as a possible D gene (5 bases). With 3 bases removed from V and 3 bases from J, the gap between germline ends came to 15 bases. The V gene's germline CDR1 is KGHSH and CDR2 LQKENI. The length of the CDR3 is 15 residues.

The sample holds a few counts of this clonotype. The chain employs TRBV10-1 and TRBJ2-1; a weak D match, TRBD2 (6 bases). Trimming removed 2 bases at V and 3 bases at J, with 11 bases between. The germline V gene has CDR1 WNHNN and CDR2 SYGVQD (reference sequence). The CDR3 runs to 15 residues. CDR3 sequence reads: CASSEGSSGYNEQFF. Written as DNA, the CDR3 is TGCGCCAGCAGTGAGGGTAGTAGCGGCTACAATGAGCAGTTCTTC.

This chain uses TRBV29-1 with TRBJ2-5; 7 bases agree with TRBD2. Per the germline V gene, CDR1 is SQVTM and CDR2 is ANQGSEA. The CDR3 consists of 13 residues. V lost 7 bases to trimming and J lost 7 bases; unmatched junction nucleotides: 12. CDR3 coding DNA: TGCAGCGCCTTAACGGGAGGATCGGGGACCCAGTACTTC. Its translation: CSALTGGSGTQYF.

This clonotype was seen at least ten times. The chain recombines TRBV5-1 with TRBJ1-5, with D possibly TRBD1 on 5 matching bases. This CDR3 has 15 residues. V lost 5 bases and J lost 1, with 13 bases in between. The germline gives CDR1 SGHRS, CDR2 YFSETQ. CDR3 residues: CASRMGPQSNQPQHF. CDR3 in DNA: TGCGCCAGCAGGATGGGACCCCAAAGCAATCAGCCCCAGCATTTT.

The chain recombines TRBV20-1 with TRBJ2-7; D is unclear. V dropped 3 bases and J dropped 3 bases, with 9 bases sitting between them. The CDR3 spans 12 residues. From germline, CDR1 is DFQATT and CDR2 SNEGSKA (reference sequence). The CDR3 region is CSARRQRYEQYF. For the CDR3, the DNA is TGCAGTGCTAGGCGGCAGCGCTACGAGCAGTACTTC.

Only a few counts were recorded for this clonotype. This sequence joins TRBV7-2 and TRBJ2-6; tentatively, D is TRBD1 (5 bases). The V gene's germline CDR1 is SGHTA and CDR2 FQGNSA. Trimming took 4 bases from V and 4 from J, leaving 11 bases between them. This CDR3 contains 15 residues. CDR3 in DNA: TGTGCCAGCAGCTACCCCAGGGCAGGGGCCAACGTCCTGACTTTC. Its translation is CASSYPRAGANVLTF.

This clonotype was seen more than once but under ten times. This sequence joins TRBV5-1 and TRBJ2-5; 9 bases are shared with TRBD2. CDR3 length: 16 residues. In germline, CDR1 is SGHRS, CDR2 YFSETQ. The V and J ends lost 2 bases and 1 base, in that order; junction bases with no gene match: 6. For the CDR3, the DNA is TGCGCCAGCAGCTTCCCGCTAGCGGGGATCCAAGAGACCCAGTACTTC. It yields the protein CASSFPLAGIQETQYF.

This clonotype occurred a few times. This rearrangement joins TRBV15 to TRBJ1-2; D is unclear. The CDR3 contains 12 residues. Germline V gene data show CDR1 as LNHNV and CDR2 as YYDKDF (reference sequence). V lost 1 base and J lost 0, with 0 bases in between. The CDR3 DNA follows: TGTGCCACCAGCAGAGCTAACTATGGCTACACCTTC. As protein: CATSRANYGYTF. The complete variable domain, with remaining parts taken from reference TRBV15 and TRBJ1-2, reads DAMVIQNPRYQVTQFGKPVTLSCSQTLNHNVMYWYQQKSSQAPKLLFHYYDKDFNNEADTPDNFQSRRPNTSFCFLDIRSPGLGDTAMYLCATSRANYGYTFGSGTRLTVV.

This chain links TRBV2 with TRBJ2-1; the match to TRBD2 covers 8 bases. The junction had 7 bases not matched to a gene; V was cut back by 6 bases and J by 0 bases. Germline loops: CDR1 SNHLY, CDR2 FYNNEI. The CDR3 has 16 amino acids. The CDR3 DNA follows: TGTGCCAGCAGGGGCAGCGGGGGTGGCTCCTACAATGAGCAGTTCTTC. It yields the protein CASRGSGGGSYNEQFF.

V usage is TRBV20-1 and J usage is TRBJ2-5, with a tentative D call TRBD1 (6 bases). V gave up 3 bases and J gave up 2 bases, with 13 bases separating them. Per germline, CDR1 DFQATT and CDR2 SNEGSKA (reference sequence). The CDR3 length is 14 residues. DNA for the CDR3: TGCAGTGCTAGGGTGGACAGAAATCAAGAGACCCAGTACTTC. Translating it yields CSARVDRNQETQYF.

This chain uses TRBV6-2 or TRBV6-3 with TRBJ2-3; D is ambiguous. Germline lookup yields CDR1 MNHEY and CDR2 SVGEGT. Between the trimmed V and J ends, which lost 7 bases and 2 bases, there was a span of 10 bases. There are 13 residues in the CDR3. The CDR3 DNA reads as TGTGCCAGCACCTCGACTTCCACAGATACGCAGTATTTT. It specifies CASTSTSTDTQYF.

This clonotype has only a few counts. The chain has TRBV27 and TRBJ1-2, with 8 bases fitting TRBD1. Germline V gene data show CDR1 as MNHEY and CDR2 as SMNVEV (reference sequence). Trimming took 5 bases from V and 6 from J; bases not matched to a gene: 8. This CDR3 comprises 14 residues. CDR3 DNA sequence: TGTGCCAGCAGTCCCCTGGGACAGGAGGATGGCTACACCTTC. Translating it yields CASSPLGQEDGYTF.

The V and J genes are TRBV6-2 or TRBV6-3 and TRBJ2-1, with 13 bases that match TRBD2. Losses at the gene ends were 7 bases for V and 8 bases for J; bases not matched to a gene: 8. Germline V gene data show CDR1 as MNHEY and CDR2 as SVGEGT. The CDR3 length is 15 residues. In nucleotides, the CDR3 is TGTGCCAGCACTTTTAGGACTAGCGGGAGCTATGAGCAGTTCTTC. It translates to CASTFRTSGSYEQFF.

The rearrangement uses TRBV11-2 and TRBJ2-7; no clear D gene. This CDR3 is built from 14 residues. Germline CDR1 and CDR2: SGHAT and FQNNGV. Trimming left V 4 bases short and J 2 bases short, with 12 bases between. The CDR3 region has the DNA TGTGCCAGCAGCTCACCCCGACACCCCTACGAGCAGTACTTC. It is translated as CASSSPRHPYEQYF.

In its sample, this clonotype was seen many times. The gene calls are TRBV3-1 and TRBJ2-7; D is possibly TRBD1 (6 bases). V lost 4 bases, J lost 0 bases, and 13 bases lay in between. Germline values: CDR1 LGHDT, CDR2 YNNKEL (reference sequence). There are 15 residues in the CDR3. The chain's CDR3 is CASSLRTGFSYEQYF. The CDR3 DNA sequence: TGTGCCAGCAGCCTCCGTACAGGGTTCTCCTACGAGCAGTACTTC.

This clonotype was found a few times. V and J are TRBV21-1 and TRBJ2-7; the D call TRBD2 from the table was never checked on the DNA. TRBV21-1 is reported as a pseudogene. This CDR3 comprises 15 residues. The chain's CDR3 is CASWETSGSPYEQYF. Here the CDR3 DNA reads TGTGCCAGCTGGGAGACTAGCGGGAGTCCCTACGAGCAGTACTTC.

This chain connects TRBV7-2 to TRBJ1-6; 7 nucleotides align to TRBD1. The V gene's germline CDR1 is SGHTA and CDR2 FQGNSA. This CDR3 comprises 13 residues. The junction had 0 bases not matched to a gene; V was cut back by 2 bases and J by 8 bases. For the CDR3, the DNA is TGTGCCAGCAGCTTACAGGGGGATTCACCCCTCCACTTT. As protein: CASSLQGDSPLHF.

This clonotype was seen a few times. The chain links TRBV12-3 or TRBV12-4 to TRBJ2-1; D unresolved. V lost 3 bases and J lost 4, with 7 bases in between. The CDR3 is 13 amino acids. CDR3 coding DNA: TGTGCCAGCAGTTTTGGGATTTACAATGAGCAGTTCTTC. Translation gives CASSFGIYNEQFF.

There are many counts of this clonotype. The rearrangement joins TRBV24-1 to TRBJ1-5; D ambiguous. V lost 1 base, J lost 5 bases, and 14 bases lay in between. The CDR3 extends over 16 amino acids. CDR1 is KGHDR and CDR2 is SFDVKD in the germline V gene. CDR3 nucleotides: TGTGCCACCAGTGATTTAGCGGGTGGGAGCGATCAGCCCCAGCATTTT. It codes for CATSDLAGGSDQPQHF.